The rows below give T cell receptor beta chains drawn from one sample of a study of T-cell memory formation after mild COVID-19. TCRdb fed the 5' RACE reads into MiXCR, producing one record per CDR3 protein. Counted here are roughly 450,000 distinct CDR3 sequences, 15% to 20% occurring once; the ten biggest clones make up approximately 13%. Sequenced: PBMCs or a T cell subset sorted from them (not recorded which). The receptors shown here come from an adult woman who had mild COVID-19 (a few samples of this study predate the infection). Cell type and time point are not known. Each CDR3 is given with its conserved first and last residue. The order of the fields is D gene, J gene, V gene, clone size, CDR3 DNA, CDR3 protein. D genes are given only for firm matches. Clone size is stated in some rows and not others, as once, few, many or a class when expanded.

D gene: .
J gene: TRBJ1-5
V gene: TRBV20-1
clone size: .
CDR3 DNA: TGCAGTGCTTATTCCAATAGCAATCAGCCCCAGCATTTT
CDR3 protein: CSAYSNSNQPQHF

D gene: TRBD1
J gene: TRBJ1-2
V gene: TRBV5-1
clone size: .
CDR3 DNA: TGCGCCAGCAGCACCGGGACAGGGGCTGGTGGCTACACCTTC
CDR3 protein: CASSTGTGAGGYTF

D gene: .
J gene: TRBJ2-7
V gene: TRBV3-1
clone size: .
CDR3 DNA: TGTGCCAGCAGCCAAGTCGACCTTCAACCCTACGAGCAGTACTTC
CDR3 protein: CASSQVDLQPYEQYF

D gene: TRBD1
J gene: TRBJ2-7
V gene: TRBV30
clone size: .
CDR3 DNA: TGTGCCTGGGGCGACAGGGGTCGACTCCTCGTCTCCTACGAGCAGTACTTC
CDR3 protein: CAWGDRGRLLVSYEQYF

D gene: TRBD2
J gene: TRBJ2-4
V gene: TRBV20-1
clone size: .
CDR3 DNA: TGCAGCCCGTCGGGACTAGGAAACATTCAGTACTTC
CDR3 protein: CSPSGLGNIQYF

D gene: .
J gene: TRBJ1-2
V gene: TRBV14
clone size: .
CDR3 DNA: TGTGCCAGCAGCCAAGTTCACAGGTCTAACTATGGCTACACCTTC
CDR3 protein: CASSQVHRSNYGYTF

D gene: .
J gene: TRBJ1-1
V gene: TRBV6-5
clone size: few
CDR3 DNA: TGTGCCAGCAGTTACCAACGAGGTAGGGGCAAGGGGACTGAAGCTTTCTTT
CDR3 protein: CASSYQRGRGKGTEAFF

D gene: TRBD2
J gene: TRBJ2-5
V gene: TRBV4-2
clone size: .
CDR3 DNA: TGTGCCAGCAGCCAAGAGGTCCTAGCGGGAGAGTCGGCGACCCAGTACTTC
CDR3 protein: CASSQEVLAGESATQYF

D gene: .
J gene: TRBJ2-3
V gene: TRBV20-1
clone size: .
CDR3 DNA: TGCAGTGCTAGAGATCCAAGCGCCCTACTCGCAGATACGCAGTATTTT
CDR3 protein: CSARDPSALLADTQYF

D gene: TRBD1
J gene: TRBJ1-1
V gene: TRBV6-2/TRBV6-3
clone size: few
CDR3 DNA: TGTGCCAGCATCCCACCAGGGTGGACAGGGGAGAACACTGAAGCTTTCTTT
CDR3 protein: CASIPPGWTGENTEAFF

D gene: .
J gene: TRBJ1-1
V gene: TRBV15
clone size: few
CDR3 DNA: TGTGCCACCAGCAGAGATTGGGGGGGGCTGATCACTGAAGCTTTCTTT
CDR3 protein: CATSRDWGGLITEAFF

D gene: .
J gene: TRBJ2-2
V gene: TRBV5-1
clone size: few
CDR3 DNA: TGCGCCAGCAGCTACGGTGTGAACACCGGGGAGCTGTTTTTT
CDR3 protein: CASSYGVNTGELFF

D gene: .
J gene: TRBJ2-4
V gene: TRBV5-1
clone size: many
CDR3 DNA: TGCGCCAGCAGTGAAGGACAGGCCAAAAACATTCAGTACTTC
CDR3 protein: CASSEGQAKNIQYF

D gene: .
J gene: TRBJ2-3
V gene: TRBV4-1
clone size: .
CDR3 DNA: TGCGCCAGCAGCCAAGCACCCACAGATACGCAGTATTTT
CDR3 protein: CASSQAPTDTQYF

D gene: TRBD1
J gene: TRBJ1-1
V gene: TRBV5-1
clone size: .
CDR3 DNA: TGCGCCAGCAGCATTTCCCCGACAGGGGGGTCGGGCTTTGAAGCTTTCTTT
CDR3 protein: CASSISPTGGSGFEAFF

D gene: TRBD2
J gene: TRBJ2-7
V gene: TRBV12-3/TRBV12-4
clone size: few
CDR3 DNA: TGTGCCAGCAGTTTCCTGGGGATAGCGGGCTCAATGTACGAGCAGTACTTC
CDR3 protein: CASSFLGIAGSMYEQYF

D gene: .
J gene: TRBJ2-7
V gene: TRBV6-1
clone size: few
CDR3 DNA: TGTGCCAGCAGTGAAGGGATCTCGGGGGAAACTAACTACGAGCAGTACTTC
CDR3 protein: CASSEGISGETNYEQYF

D gene: .
J gene: TRBJ2-7
V gene: TRBV29-1
clone size: .
CDR3 DNA: TGCAGCGTTGGACAGGCTACGGGGGAGCAGTACTTC
CDR3 protein: CSVGQATGEQYF

D gene: TRBD2
J gene: TRBJ2-5
V gene: TRBV7-2
clone size: .
CDR3 DNA: TGTGCCAGCAGCTCCGGGGGACTAGCGGGAGCTCCGACCCAGTACTTC
CDR3 protein: CASSSGGLAGAPTQYF

D gene: .
J gene: TRBJ1-2
V gene: TRBV12-3/TRBV12-4
clone size: .
CDR3 DNA: TGTGCCAGCAGTAAAGCCAGGGATGGCTACACCTTC
CDR3 protein: CASSKARDGYTF

D gene: .
J gene: TRBJ2-3
V gene: TRBV7-9
clone size: few
CDR3 DNA: TGTGCCAGCAGCCCCGAGGGTAGCACAGATACGCAGTATTTT
CDR3 protein: CASSPEGSTDTQYF

D gene: .
J gene: TRBJ2-1
V gene: TRBV27
clone size: few
CDR3 DNA: TGTGCCAGCAGTCCCGCGGGGAGCTACAATGAGCAGTTCTTC
CDR3 protein: CASSPAGSYNEQFF

D gene: .
J gene: TRBJ2-6
V gene: TRBV27
clone size: .
CDR3 DNA: TGTGCCAGCAGTGGGAGGACAGTCTCTGGGGCCAACGTCCTGACTTTC
CDR3 protein: CASSGRTVSGANVLTF

D gene: .
J gene: TRBJ1-1
V gene: TRBV7-9
clone size: .
CDR3 DNA: TGTGCCAGCAGCTTAGCTGGGGATGAAGCTTTCTTT
CDR3 protein: CASSLAGDEAFF

D gene: .
J gene: TRBJ2-7
V gene: TRBV6-5
clone size: few
CDR3 DNA: TGTGCCAGCAGTTCCGAGACCGGATTGGTGTACTTC
CDR3 protein: CASSSETGLVYF